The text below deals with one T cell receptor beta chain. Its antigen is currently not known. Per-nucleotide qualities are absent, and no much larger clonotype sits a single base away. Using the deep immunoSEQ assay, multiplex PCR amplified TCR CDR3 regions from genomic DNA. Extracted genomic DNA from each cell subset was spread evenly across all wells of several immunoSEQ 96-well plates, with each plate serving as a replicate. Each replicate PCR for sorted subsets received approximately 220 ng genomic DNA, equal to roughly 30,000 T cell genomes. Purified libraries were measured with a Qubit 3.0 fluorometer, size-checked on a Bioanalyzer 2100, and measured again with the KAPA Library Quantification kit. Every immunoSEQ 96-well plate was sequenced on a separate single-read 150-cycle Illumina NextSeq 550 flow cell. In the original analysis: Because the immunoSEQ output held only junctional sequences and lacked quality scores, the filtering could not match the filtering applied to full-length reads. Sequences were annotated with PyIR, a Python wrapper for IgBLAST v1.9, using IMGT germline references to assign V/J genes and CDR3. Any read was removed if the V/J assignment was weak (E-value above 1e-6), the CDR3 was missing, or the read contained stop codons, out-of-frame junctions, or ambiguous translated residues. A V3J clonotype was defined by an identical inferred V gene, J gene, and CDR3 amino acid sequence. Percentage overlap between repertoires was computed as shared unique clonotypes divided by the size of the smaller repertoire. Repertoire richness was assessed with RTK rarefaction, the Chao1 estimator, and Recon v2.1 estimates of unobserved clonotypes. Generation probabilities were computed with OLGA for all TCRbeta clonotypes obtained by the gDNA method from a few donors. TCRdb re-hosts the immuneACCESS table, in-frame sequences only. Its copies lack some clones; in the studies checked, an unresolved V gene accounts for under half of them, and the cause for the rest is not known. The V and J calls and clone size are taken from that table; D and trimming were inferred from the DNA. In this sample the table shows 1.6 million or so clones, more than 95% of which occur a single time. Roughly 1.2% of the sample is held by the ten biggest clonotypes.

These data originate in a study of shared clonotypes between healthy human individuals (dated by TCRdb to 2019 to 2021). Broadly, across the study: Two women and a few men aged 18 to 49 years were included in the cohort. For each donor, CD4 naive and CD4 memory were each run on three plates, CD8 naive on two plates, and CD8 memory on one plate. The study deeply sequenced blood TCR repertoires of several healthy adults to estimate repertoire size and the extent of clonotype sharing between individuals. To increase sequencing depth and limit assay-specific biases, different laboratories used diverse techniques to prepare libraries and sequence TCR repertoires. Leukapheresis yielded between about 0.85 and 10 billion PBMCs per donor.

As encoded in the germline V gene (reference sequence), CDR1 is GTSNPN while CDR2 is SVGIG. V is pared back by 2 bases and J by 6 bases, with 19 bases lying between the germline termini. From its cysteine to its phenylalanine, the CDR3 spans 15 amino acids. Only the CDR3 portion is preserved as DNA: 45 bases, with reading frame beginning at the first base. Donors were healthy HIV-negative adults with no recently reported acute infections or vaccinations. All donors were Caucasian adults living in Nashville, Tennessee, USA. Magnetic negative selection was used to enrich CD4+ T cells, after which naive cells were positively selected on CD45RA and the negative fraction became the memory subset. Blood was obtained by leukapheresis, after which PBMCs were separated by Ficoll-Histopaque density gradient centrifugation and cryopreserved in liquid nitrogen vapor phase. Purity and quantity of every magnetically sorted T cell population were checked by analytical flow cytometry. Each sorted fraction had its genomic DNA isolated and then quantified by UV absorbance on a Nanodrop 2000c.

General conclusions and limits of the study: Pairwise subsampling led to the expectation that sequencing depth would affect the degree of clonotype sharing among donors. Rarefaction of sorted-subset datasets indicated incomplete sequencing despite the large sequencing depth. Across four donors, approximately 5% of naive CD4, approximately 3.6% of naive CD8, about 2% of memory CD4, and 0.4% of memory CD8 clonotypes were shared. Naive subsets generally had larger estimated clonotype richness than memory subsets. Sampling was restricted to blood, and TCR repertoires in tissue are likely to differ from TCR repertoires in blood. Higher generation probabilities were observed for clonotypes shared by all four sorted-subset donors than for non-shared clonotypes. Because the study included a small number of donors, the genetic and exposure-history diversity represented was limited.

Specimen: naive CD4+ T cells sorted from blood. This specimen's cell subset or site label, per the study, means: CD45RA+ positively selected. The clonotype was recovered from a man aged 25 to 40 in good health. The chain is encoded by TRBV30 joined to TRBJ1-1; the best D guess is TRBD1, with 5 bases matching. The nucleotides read TGTGCCTGGAGTCCGCCAGGGTGGCTCGGATCTGAAGCTTTCTTT. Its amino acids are CAWSPPGWLGSEAFF. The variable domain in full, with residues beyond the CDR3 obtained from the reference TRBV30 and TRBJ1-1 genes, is SQTIHQWPATLVQPVGSPLSLECTVEGTSNPNLYWYRQAAGRGLQLLFYSVGIGQISSEVPQNLSASRPQDRQFILSSKKLLLSDSGFYLCAWSPPGWLGSEAFFGQGTRLTVV.